The sequence of this T cell receptor beta chain was determined in a study of blood T cell repertoires in COVID-19. Across the study: Whether acute or convalescent, the COVID-19 samples came from the United States, Italy and Spain. T cells, B-cell-depleted T cells, or PBMCs supplied cDNA or gDNA.

Self-reported history from a screening survey and questionnaire set each donor's cohort. V was trimmed by 7 bases and J by 8 bases, leaving 39 bases between them. The CDR3 spans 22 residues. Germline loops: CDR1 LGHDT, CDR2 YNNKEL (reference sequence). The assay was immunoSEQ multiplex PCR, and TCRdb's table has in-frame clones only and misses some. The sample carries under 200,000 clones, 82% recorded once. The sequencing input was PBMCs or T cells enriched from blood (not recorded which). This chain joins TRBV3-1 (or the pseudogene TRBV3-2) and TRBJ1-6, with TRBD1 as a possible D gene (5 bases). The origin of this receptor is a woman aged 60-70 years with acute COVID-19. The CDR3 here is CASTRSLPRTPLGLGKDSPLHF. CDR3 sequence (DNA): TGTGCCAGCACCCGCTCCTTGCCAAGGACACCCCTTGGATTGGGGAAAGATTCACCCCTCCACTTT.